This T cell receptor (beta chain) was observed in a study of patients and donors after allogeneic stem cell transplantation. With 5 bases clipped from V and 6 bases from J, the junction kept 11 bases outside the gene matches. CDR3 size: 15 residues. Per germline, CDR1 SEHNR and CDR2 FQNEAQ (reference sequence). TCRdb recomputed calls from the RT-PCR reads with MiXCR, one row per CDR3 protein. The repertoire holds 400,000 to 500,000 distinct CDR3 sequences, around 16% seen once, with 7.2% in the top ten. This clonotype was seen a handful of times. This TCR was recovered from a human donor who was either an allogeneic HSCT recipient or a stem cell or donor lymphocyte infusion donor (not recorded which). It is not recorded whose cells these are; they may come from a transplant donor. Sequencing used blood, either unsorted or a sorted T cell fraction (not recorded which). This chain uses TRBV7-9 with TRBJ2-7, with 9 bases that match TRBD1. CDR3 in DNA: TGTGCCAGCAGCCCGCTCCGGGACAGGGTTCCCGAGCAGTACTTC. Residues: CASSPLRDRVPEQYF.